This is a list of T cell receptor beta chains from one sample in a study of blood T cell repertoires in COVID-19. Produced via immunoSEQ multiplex PCR; TCRdb's table is partial and in-frame only. The table has approximately 260,000 clones, more than 70% seen once. The sequenced sample consisted of peripheral blood. The receptors come from a woman aged 40 to 50 who had recovered from COVID-19. Both conserved end residues are part of each CDR3. A D gene is named only where the DNA matches it firmly. The size field is filled for only some rows; it gives once, few, many or a size class.

V: TRBV28
size: .
J: TRBJ1-6
D: .
DNA: TGTGCCAGCAGTGAGTACAGGGTGAAGCCCCTCCACTTT
CDR3: CASSEYRVKPLHF

V: TRBV4-2
size: .
J: TRBJ2-7
D: .
DNA: TGTGCCAGCAGCCAAGTTACGGTTTCCTACGAGCAGTACTTC
CDR3: CASSQVTVSYEQYF

V: TRBV28
size: .
J: TRBJ1-4
D: TRBD1
DNA: TGTGCCAGCAGTTTAGAACAGGGGGAGGGTAATGAAAAACTGTTTTTT
CDR3: CASSLEQGEGNEKLFF

V: TRBV28
size: .
J: TRBJ1-4
D: TRBD1
DNA: TGTGCCAGCAGTTTTCTCGACAGGGAAAATGAAAAACTGTTTTTT
CDR3: CASSFLDRENEKLFF

V: TRBV5-6
size: .
J: TRBJ1-6
D: TRBD1
DNA: TGTGCCAGCAGCCCGCGAGGGGGCGCTAATAATTCACCCCTCCACTTT
CDR3: CASSPRGGANNSPLHF

V: TRBV6-5
size: .
J: TRBJ2-7
D: .
DNA: TGTGCCAGCAGTCGAGGACTGGCGGACGAGCAGTACTTC
CDR3: CASSRGLADEQYF

V: TRBV6-2/TRBV6-3
size: .
J: TRBJ2-3
D: .
DNA: TGTGCCAGCAGTTACTCTTCGGCGGGGCCAGATACGCAGTATTTT
CDR3: CASSYSSAGPDTQYF

V: TRBV11-2
size: .
J: TRBJ2-1
D: .
DNA: TGTGCCAGCAGCTCGGTGTGGGGCAAATACAATGAGCAGTTCTTC
CDR3: CASSSVWGKYNEQFF

V: TRBV5-6
size: .
J: TRBJ2-5
D: TRBD2
DNA: TGTGCCAGCAGCGCCGGACTAGCGGGGGACGTCCTTCAAGAGACCCAGTACTTC
CDR3: CASSAGLAGDVLQETQYF

V: TRBV5-4
size: .
J: TRBJ1-2
D: .
DNA: TGTGCCAGCAGCTTGGAGGGGATCTCCACTAACTATGGCTACACCTTC
CDR3: CASSLEGISTNYGYTF

V: TRBV4-3
size: few
J: TRBJ2-7
D: TRBD2
DNA: TGCGCCAGCAGCCAACAACTTCGACTAGCGAGTGAACAAATCGAGCAGTACTTC
CDR3: CASSQQLRLASEQIEQYF

V: TRBV5-8
size: .
J: TRBJ2-3
D: .
DNA: TGTGCCAGCAGCCAACGCTGGACAGCGTCAGATACGCAGTATTTT
CDR3: CASSQRWTASDTQYF

V: TRBV19
size: .
J: TRBJ2-2
D: TRBD1
DNA: TGTGCCAGTAGTAAACGGACAGGGCGGGTGGACACCGGGGAGCTGTTTTTT
CDR3: CASSKRTGRVDTGELFF

V: TRBV10-3
size: .
J: TRBJ2-7
D: TRBD2
DNA: TGTGCCATCAGCTATAGCGGGGGGTCCTCCTACGAGCAGTACTTC
CDR3: CAISYSGGSSYEQYF

V: TRBV15
size: .
J: TRBJ2-5
D: .
DNA: TGTGCCACCAGCAGAGATTCTGGGAGGGAGACCCAGTACTTC
CDR3: CATSRDSGRETQYF

V: TRBV6-5
size: .
J: TRBJ2-7
D: .
DNA: TGTGCCAGCAGTTCTAGGGGCGCAGGCTCCTACGAGCAGTACTTC
CDR3: CASSSRGAGSYEQYF

V: TRBV3-1/TRBV3-2
size: .
J: TRBJ2-2
D: TRBD1
DNA: TGTGCCAGCAGCCAAGGCCGGACAGGAAACACCGGGGAGCTGTTTTTT
CDR3: CASSQGRTGNTGELFF

V: TRBV9
size: .
J: TRBJ1-2
D: .
DNA: TGTGCCAGCAGCGGAGGCTATGGCTACACCTTC
CDR3: CASSGGYGYTF

V: TRBV18
size: .
J: TRBJ1-5
D: .
DNA: TGTGCCAGCTCACCTCAGGGTAACAATCAGCCCCAGCATTTT
CDR3: CASSPQGNNQPQHF

V: TRBV19
size: .
J: TRBJ2-7
D: TRBD1
DNA: TGTGCCAGTAGTAGCCTATACAGGGGGTTGGATAGCGAGCAGTACTTC
CDR3: CASSSLYRGLDSEQYF

V: TRBV28
size: .
J: TRBJ1-4
D: .
DNA: TGTGCCAGCATCGGGGTGGAGGCACGGGAAAAACTGTTTTTT
CDR3: CASIGVEAREKLFF

V: TRBV19
size: .
J: TRBJ2-3
D: .
DNA: TGTGCCAGTAGTAAGTTTTTTGCCCAGCGGAGCACAGATACGCAGTATTTT
CDR3: CASSKFFAQRSTDTQYF

V: TRBV18
size: .
J: TRBJ1-4
D: .
DNA: TGTGCCAGCTCGTACACAGGGACCCTGGGTGAAAAACTGTTTTTT
CDR3: CASSYTGTLGEKLFF

V: TRBV6-2/TRBV6-3
size: .
J: TRBJ2-5
D: TRBD2
DNA: TGTGCCAGCAGCGGACTAGCGGGAGGGCCGGGAGAGACCCAGTACTTC
CDR3: CASSGLAGGPGETQYF

V: TRBV7-2
size: once
J: TRBJ2-3
D: TRBD2
DNA: TGTGCCAGCAGTCTTAGCGGGAGTGTAGCAGATACGCAGTATTTT
CDR3: CASSLSGSVADTQYF

V: TRBV19
size: .
J: TRBJ1-5
D: .
DNA: TGTGCCAGTAGCCTTGCACATACCAATCAGCCCCAGCATTTT
CDR3: CASSLAHTNQPQHF

V: TRBV29-1
size: .
J: TRBJ2-3
D: .
DNA: TGCAGCGCCGCGGATCCGAGTGATACGCAGTATTTT
CDR3: CSAADPSDTQYF

V: TRBV3-1/TRBV3-2
size: few
J: TRBJ1-5
D: TRBD1
DNA: TGTGCCAGCAGCCAAGTGGCAGGGGGTAGGAGCAATCAGCCCCAGCATTTT
CDR3: CASSQVAGGRSNQPQHF

V: TRBV25-1
size: .
J: TRBJ2-7
D: .
DNA: TGTGCCAGCAGTGCTTCACTAGCTAGGTTCAGCGAGCAGTACTTC
CDR3: CASSASLARFSEQYF

V: TRBV3-1/TRBV3-2
size: once
J: TRBJ2-2
D: TRBD2
DNA: TGTGCCAGCAGCTCCCCCGGCGGGAGAAGGGGCACCGGGGAGCTGTTTTTT
CDR3: CASSSPGGRRGTGELFF

V: TRBV12-3/TRBV12-4
size: .
J: TRBJ2-5
D: .
DNA: TGTGCCAGCGGAGACGAAAACCAAGAGACCCAGTACTTC
CDR3: CASGDENQETQYF

V: TRBV5-6
size: once
J: TRBJ2-5
D: .
DNA: TGTGCCAGCAGCTTGATCACAGGAGGGGAGACCCAGTACTTC
CDR3: CASSLITGGETQYF

V: TRBV3-1/TRBV3-2
size: .
J: TRBJ2-5
D: TRBD2
DNA: TGTGCCAGCAGCCCCAGGACTAGCGGGGGCCAAGAGACCCAGTACTTC
CDR3: CASSPRTSGGQETQYF

V: TRBV4-3
size: .
J: TRBJ1-6
D: TRBD1
DNA: TGCGCCAGCAGCCGCCTCACGGGACAGGGTTCACCCCTCCACTTT
CDR3: CASSRLTGQGSPLHF

V: TRBV2
size: .
J: TRBJ2-1
D: TRBD2
DNA: TGTGCCAGCAGTGTCGAGGGCCTAGCGGGAGGTGGTGAGCAGTTCTTC
CDR3: CASSVEGLAGGGEQFF

V: TRBV7-6
size: .
J: TRBJ1-3
D: .
DNA: TGTGCCAGCAGCCCTCTGGCCCCTTCCCTCTCTGGAAACACCATATATTTT
CDR3: CASSPLAPSLSGNTIYF

V: TRBV19
size: .
J: TRBJ2-7
D: .
DNA: TGTGCCAGTAGTATGAGGCTCACCTACGAGCAGTACTTC
CDR3: CASSMRLTYEQYF

V: TRBV19
size: .
J: TRBJ2-1
D: TRBD2
DNA: TGTGCCAGTAGGGAAAGCGGGAGGGAGCAGTTCTTC
CDR3: CASRESGREQFF

V: TRBV7-2
size: once
J: TRBJ2-2
D: TRBD2
DNA: TGTGCCAGCAGCTTCAGGGAGGGCACCGGGGAGCTGTTTTTT
CDR3: CASSFREGTGELFF

V: TRBV11-3
size: .
J: TRBJ2-3
D: TRBD2
DNA: TGTGCCAGCAGCCCGACTAGCGGGAGGTCCAGGGATACGCAGTATTTT
CDR3: CASSPTSGRSRDTQYF

V: TRBV6-5
size: .
J: TRBJ1-2
D: .
DNA: TGTGCCAGCAGTTCCCCAACAGGGATGAGGGGCTACACCTTC
CDR3: CASSSPTGMRGYTF

V: TRBV28
size: few
J: TRBJ2-7
D: TRBD1
DNA: TGTGCCAGCAGTGGCCGGACAGGTCCTCTCACCTACGAGCAGTACTTC
CDR3: CASSGRTGPLTYEQYF

V: TRBV11-3
size: .
J: TRBJ2-1
D: .
DNA: TGTGCCAGCAGTCGGGACTTTAAAGTCTCCTACAATGAGCAGTTCTTC
CDR3: CASSRDFKVSYNEQFF

V: TRBV7-3
size: .
J: TRBJ2-2
D: TRBD2
DNA: TGTGCCAGCAGCCTGACTAGCGGGGGAGCGCCGAACGGGGAGCTGTTTTTT
CDR3: CASSLTSGGAPNGELFF